The rows below give T cell receptor beta chains drawn from one sample of a study of cytomegalovirus exposure and HLA in healthy donors. Clones were sequenced by immunoSEQ multiplex PCR, and TCRdb holds only the in-frame ones, with some missing. Altogether 120,000 or so clones are present, roughly 86% being singletons, with the ten largest covering more than 1.5%. The sample was PBMCs. The source of these receptors is a man aged 18-30 years in good health and CMV-seronegative. Each CDR3 is given with its conserved first and last residue. A D gene is named only where the DNA matches it firmly. Rows give clone size only sometimes, using once, few, many, or a class for an expanded clone.

>TRBD1|17|.|TRBV4-2|TRBJ1-6
CASSQDLPGQGASPLHF
TGTGCCAGCAGCCAAGATCTTCCGGGACAGGGGGCTTCACCCCTCCACTTT
>.|14|.|TRBV7-2|TRBJ1-2
CASSLGLINYGYTF
TGTGCCAGCAGCTTAGGTCTTATCAACTATGGCTACACCTTC
>.|14|.|TRBV7-6|TRBJ2-3
CASSLVDYTDTQYF
TGTGCCAGCAGCTTAGTGGACTACACAGATACGCAGTATTTT
>.|13|.|TRBV18|TRBJ2-5
CASSPGDQETQYF
TGTGCCAGCTCACCGGGAGACCAAGAGACCCAGTACTTC
>TRBD2|14|.|TRBV25-1|TRBJ2-7
CASASAPGGYEQYF
TGTGCCAGCGCCAGTGCGCCGGGGGGCTACGAGCAGTACTTC
>.|14|once|TRBV15|TRBJ1-3
CATSKLESGNTIYF
TGTGCCACCAGCAAACTAGAGTCGGGAAACACCATATATTTT
>.|11|.|TRBV2|TRBJ2-7
CASSLSYEQYF
TGTGCCAGCTCCCTATCTTACGAGCAGTACTTC
>TRBD1|15|.|TRBV7-9|TRBJ1-2
CASSPGSGQPYGYTF
TGTGCCAGCAGCCCCGGGTCGGGACAGCCTTATGGCTACACCTTC
>.|15|.|TRBV11-2|TRBJ1-1
CASSSRQTESTEAFF
TGTGCCAGCAGCTCCCGACAGACAGAAAGCACTGAAGCTTTCTTT
>TRBD1|15|.|TRBV6-1|TRBJ1-5
CASSEIDRGNQPQHF
TGTGCCAGCAGTGAAATTGACAGGGGCAATCAGCCCCAGCATTTT
>.|16|once|TRBV6-4|TRBJ2-7
CASRKITTGRSYEQYF
TGTGCCAGCAGAAAAATTACGACAGGGAGGTCCTACGAGCAGTACTTC
>TRBD2|15|.|TRBV5-6|TRBJ2-5
CASSLEWRGAGTQYF
TGTGCCAGTAGCTTGGAGTGGCGGGGGGCTGGGACCCAGTACTTC
>.|13|.|TRBV6-1|TRBJ1-2
CATTLGRDYGYTF
TGTGCCACCACTCTGGGCCGCGACTATGGCTACACCTTC
>TRBD1|16|.|TRBV18|TRBJ2-7
CASSPPGTGVVDEQYF
TGTGCCAGCTCACCACCAGGGACAGGGGTTGTGGACGAGCAGTACTTC
>.|14|.|TRBV11-2|TRBJ2-7
CASRGPIKSYEQYF
TGTGCCAGCAGGGGGCCAATAAAGTCCTACGAGCAGTACTTC
>.|15|.|TRBV7-6|TRBJ2-5
CASSLGYREQETQYF
TGTGCCAGCAGCTTAGGTTACAGGGAGCAAGAGACCCAGTACTTC
>.|14|.|TRBV9|TRBJ2-2
CASTSGLNTGELFF
TGTGCCAGCACAAGCGGGCTCAACACCGGGGAGCTGTTTTTT
>.|12|.|TRBV6-5|TRBJ1-2
CASGGQGYGYTF
TGTGCCAGCGGTGGGCAGGGCTATGGCTACACCTTC
>.|14|.|TRBV6-5|TRBJ1-4
CASRTAGGHEKLFF
TGTGCCAGCAGGACAGCGGGGGGCCATGAAAAACTGTTTTTT
>TRBD1|14|.|TRBV7-9|TRBJ1-6
CASSPPTGGSPLHF
TGTGCCAGCAGCCCCCCAACAGGGGGATCACCCCTCCACTTT
>.|16|.|TRBV5-1|TRBJ2-2
CASSLGDTANTGELFF
TGCGCCAGCAGCTTGGGAGACACCGCGAACACCGGGGAGCTGTTTTTT
>.|13|.|TRBV2|TRBJ1-4
CASSAGGNEKLFF
TGTGCCAGCAGTGCTGGGGGGAATGAAAAACTGTTTTTT
>TRBD1|13|.|TRBV2|TRBJ2-7
CASSEADRDEQYF
TGTGCCAGCAGTGAAGCTGACAGGGACGAGCAGTACTTC
>.|16|.|TRBV5-1|TRBJ2-3
CASSLGSGIGTDTQYF
TGCGCCAGCAGCTTGGGTTCGGGGATCGGCACAGATACGCAGTATTTT
>.|15|.|TRBV6-4|TRBJ1-3
CASSEGETSGNTIYF
TGTGCCAGCAGTGAAGGGGAAACCTCTGGAAACACCATATATTTT
>TRBD1|14|.|TRBV7-9|TRBJ2-7
CSSSFGQGAREQYF
TGTTCCAGCAGCTTCGGTCAGGGGGCGCGTGAGCAGTACTTC
>.|13|.|TRBV7-3|TRBJ2-2
CASSLGGPEELFF
TGTGCCAGCAGCTTAGGAGGGCCTGAGGAGCTGTTTTTT
>.|12|.|TRBV7-9|TRBJ2-3
CASSLSSYAQYF
TGTGCCAGCAGCTTGTCTTCCTATGCGCAGTATTTT
>.|17|once|TRBV7-8|TRBJ2-2
CASSLATAQINTGELFF
TGTGCCAGCAGCTTAGCGACGGCACAGATCAACACCGGGGAGCTGTTTTTT
>.|18|.|TRBV19|TRBJ1-2
CASSPRVAGLVRNYGYTF
TGTGCCAGTAGCCCGAGGGTCGCAGGACTTGTAAGGAACTATGGCTACACCTTC
>.|14|few|TRBV7-9|TRBJ1-1
CASSFQGGNTEAFF
TGTGCCAGCAGCTTTCAGGGCGGGAACACTGAAGCTTTCTTT
>.|15|once|TRBV5-1|TRBJ1-1
CASSLEGEDGTEAFF
TGCGCCAGCAGCTTGGAGGGGGAAGATGGCACTGAAGCTTTCTTT